This TCR beta chain emerged from a study of regulatory T cells in long-lasting Graves disease. Germline trimming cut 10 bases from V and 4 bases from J; bases unmatched to any gene: 5. The CDR3 sequence is 12 residues long. The germline V gene encodes CDR1 LNHNV and CDR2 YYDKDF (reference sequence). Time point indicated: newly diagnosed GD, antithyroid drugs for less than 3 months. RNA isolated from PBMCs was used to make the TCR library. Peripheral blood, Nine milliliters per patient, was collected in EDTA tubes. CDR3-region Arm-PCR and iRepertoire HTBI primers produced the TCR beta libraries. TCRdb ran MiXCR on the multiplex PCR reads and lists one entry per CDR3 protein. The repertoire holds around 500,000 distinct CDR3 sequences, with about 13% as singletons. Details on this clonotype: What it binds is unknown.

Overall study findings and caveats: Favored gene segments in persistent disease were TRBV28, TRBJ1-2 and TRBJ2-5. Peripheral blood was the sole material, not thyroid tissue.

The same data also went into a second study, on T cells in Graves' hyperthyroidism and ophthalmopathy. From that report: The TCR CDR3 was amplified in a first-round RT-PCR using the HTBI primer set.

Specimen: peripheral blood mononuclear cells (PBMCs), collected at new diagnosis, from a patient treated with antithyroid drugs. The clonotype was recovered from a man aged 25-45 years with Graves disease. The J gene is TRBJ2-3, the V gene TRBV15, with TRBD1 identical over 7 bases. In DNA form, the CDR3 reads TGTGCCAAGGGGGCTGGGTCAGATACGCAGTATTTT. Protein sequence: CAKGAGSDTQYF.